The T cell receptor beta chain described here comes from a study of CD8 T cells in Susac syndrome. Whole-study context: Intravenous immunoglobulin alone or corticosteroids were being given to patients with Susac syndrome at blood draw, unless they were therapy-naive.

The authors carried out high-throughput sequencing of TCR beta. They applied it to CD8+ and CD4+ T cells obtained from blood. TEMRA cells were FACS-enriched, and CD8+ and CD4+ T cells were isolated negatively. The RNA, roughly 0.45 to 1 ug, was put through reverse transcription using random hexamers. TCRdb redid the calling of the immunoSEQ multiplex PCR reads with MiXCR, one entry per CDR3 protein. The sample records approximately 94,000 distinct CDR3 sequences, about 95% being singletons. On this clonotype: Its antigen remains unknown.

Findings and limits, study-wide: Susac-specific public clones in total CD8+ repertoires numbered sixteen; in CD8+ TEMRA repertoires, they numbered a few.

The CDR3 is made up of 13 amino acids. V was pared by 6 bases and J by 2 bases, with 10 bases between. CDR1 and CDR2 (germline): MNHEY, SVGAGI. This chain connects TRBV6-5 to TRBJ1-1; D is unclear. This TCR came from a human donor with Susac syndrome. The sequenced material came from CD8+ T cells from PBMCs. CDR3: CASRTQQNTEAFF. In DNA form, the CDR3 reads TGTGCCAGCAGGACCCAACAAAACACTGAAGCTTTCTTT.